One T cell receptor (beta chain) is described in this entry. Its antigen is not known. This sample is drawn from a study of vaccination and CD4 T cells after COVID-19. Study-level background: Stimulation used overlapping spike peptides from SARS-CoV-2, HCoV-NL63, HCoV-OC43 and HCoV-229E.

This CDR3 region has 13 residues. Germline CDR1 reads MDHEN; CDR2 reads SYDVKM. Trimming stripped 5 bases from V and 8 bases from J, with 15 bases between. Sequencing of the DNA from cultured CD4+ T cells was carried out with the Oncomine TCR Beta short-read assay. From CD4+ T cells that had been cultured, genomic DNA was extracted. TCRdb redid the calling of the PCR reads with MiXCR, one entry per CDR3 protein. This sample carries about 25,000 distinct CDR3 sequences, less than 35% of them seen once, and the ten largest clones take less than 9%. Noted time point: late sampling 161 to 241 days after vaccination in a few convalescent patients. Treatment reported: approximately 11-day PBMC culture with coronavirus spike peptide pools or control peptides (ViraFEST assay). Before TCRs were sequenced, ViraFEST expanded antigen-specific T cells with peptide pools.

The rearrangement joins TRBV28 to TRBJ1-1; no definite D call. The sequenced sample was CD4+ T cells from blood, cultured in vitro, obtained about 7 months after SARS-CoV-2 vaccination. The source is a human donor who had recovered from COVID-19. The CDR3 DNA sequence: TGTGCCAGCAGTACCCTGACCCCTTTGGAAGCTTTCTTT. It specifies CASSTLTPLEAFF.